The 26 T cell receptor beta chains below were found in one sample sequenced in a study of cytomegalovirus exposure and HLA in healthy donors. 60 Vbeta and 13 Jbeta primers were used in PCR. Some clones are missing from TCRdb's copy, which holds only in-frame ones; the method was immunoSEQ multiplex PCR. The sample lists 73,000 or so clones; around 80% were seen once. The source material was PBMCs. The source is a man aged 45 to 65 in good health and CMV-seronegative.

The chain uses TRBV7-6 and TRBJ2-1; TRBD2 matches 8 bases. Trimming cost V 1 base and J 3 bases; bases outside gene matches: 5. This CDR3 comprises 16 residues. Germline V gene data show CDR1 as SGHVS and CDR2 as FNYEAQ. CDR3 amino acids: CASSLDGGGYYNEQFF. The CDR3 nucleotides are TGTGCCAGCAGCTTAGATGGCGGGGGGTACTACAATGAGCAGTTCTTC.

The V gene is TRBV4-1, the J gene TRBJ2-7; tentative D call: TRBD2 (5 bases). The V end lost 1 base, the J end lost 1 base, and 14 bases lay between the germline ends. The CDR3 is made up of 16 amino acids. The germline gives CDR1 MGHRA, CDR2 YSYEKL. The DNA for the CDR3 is TGCGCCAGCAGCCAAGTCTCGGGGAGTCTGTCCTACGAGCAGTACTTC. This sequence encodes CASSQVSGSLSYEQYF.

The chain has TRBV5-4 and TRBJ2-7, with D perhaps TRBD1 (7 bases). The CDR3 covers 16 residues. V lost 1 base and J lost 4, with 18 bases in between. Germline-derived CDR1 and CDR2 are SGHNT and YYREEE (reference sequence). The CDR3 reads CASSLTDWQGGYEQYF. The CDR3 coding sequence is TGTGCCAGCAGCTTGACGGATTGGCAGGGGGGTTACGAGCAGTACTTC.

The chain combines TRBV18 with TRBJ1-5, with TRBD1 matching over 7 bases. With 3 bases clipped from V and 6 bases from J, the junction kept 11 bases outside the gene matches. CDR1 KGHSH and CDR2 LQKENI come from the germline V gene. This CDR3 comprises 16 residues. In nucleotides, the CDR3 is TGTGCCAGCTCACCGGAGGGGGCCGTGGCTATTCAGCCCCAGCATTTT. Encoded protein: CASSPEGAVAIQPQHF.

The chain employs TRBV25-1 and TRBJ2-7; 12 positions match TRBD1. The germline gives CDR1 MGHDK, CDR2 SYGVNS. This CDR3 is built from 14 residues. V gave up 11 bases and J gave up 5 bases; unmatched junction bases: 10. CDR3 nucleotide sequence: TGTGCCTTCTCTCCCGGGACAGGGGGCGACGAGCAGTACTTC. This gives the protein CAFSPGTGGDEQYF.

The chain combines TRBV7-2 with TRBJ1-4; D uncertain. V dropped 1 base and J dropped 5 bases, with 8 bases sitting between them. Per germline, CDR1 SGHTA and CDR2 FQGNSA. CDR3 length: 14 residues. The CDR3 DNA reads as TGTGCCAGCAGCTTAGGGCACAAGAATGAAAAACTGTTTTTT. It translates to CASSLGHKNEKLFF.

This clone has only one observation. The V and J genes are TRBV5-1 and TRBJ2-7, with D maybe TRBD2 (5 bases). Germline V gives CDR1 SGHRS, CDR2 YFSETQ. V lost 2 bases and J lost 1, with 13 bases in between. The CDR3 length is 15 residues. The CDR3 DNA is TGCGCCAGCAGCTTTTCTACGAGCGGTTCCTACGAGCAGTACTTC. Translation gives CASSFSTSGSYEQYF.

The J gene is TRBJ2-3, the V gene TRBV5-1; a possible D gene is TRBD1 (5 bases). Germline V CDR1 and CDR2: SGHRS, YFSETQ. V was clipped by 0 bases and J by 6 bases, with 8 bases between them. This CDR3 spans 13 amino acids. The DNA for the CDR3 is TGCGCCAGCAGCTTGGAGGGGTTCGATACGCAGTATTTT. This translates into CASSLEGFDTQYF.

The V gene is TRBV19, the J gene TRBJ2-4; D possibly corresponds to TRBD1 (5 bases). Germline CDR1 and CDR2: LNHDA and SQIVND (reference sequence). V lost 7 bases and J 3 bases, leaving 16 bases between the germline ends. The CDR3 totals 15 residues. The DNA for the CDR3 is TGTGCCAGTACCCTTGAAGGGGTGGGCAAAAACATTCAGTACTTC. This sequence encodes CASTLEGVGKNIQYF.

The chain joins TRBV7-8 to TRBJ2-5; possible D gene TRBD1, 7 bases. V was shortened by 6 bases and J by 4 bases, with 12 bases between the two germline ends. Looked up from germline, CDR1 is SGHVS and CDR2 is FQNEAQ. This CDR3 region has 13 residues. CDR3 nucleotides: TGTGCCAGCAGTAGACAGGGAGGAGAGACCCAGTACTTC. Translating it yields CASSRQGGETQYF.

The CDR3 spells CASSQTSGNYNEQFF. The CDR3, as DNA: TGTGCCAGCAGCCAGACTAGCGGGAACTACAATGAGCAGTTCTTC. The gene calls are TRBV4-2 and TRBJ2-1; 11 nucleotides match TRBD2. This CDR3 has 15 residues. CDR1 is LGHNA, CDR2 YNFKEQ, per germline. Unmatched junction bases numbered 1, after V lost 3 bases and J lost 3 bases.

The chain combines TRBV29-1 with TRBJ2-5, with no clear D. The J call is doubtful: the DNA matches TRBJ2-7 better. CDR1 and CDR2 (germline): SQVTM, ANQGSEA. CDR3 size: 11 residues. CDR3: CSVRSSYEQYF. CDR3 sequence (DNA): TGCAGCGTTCGGTCTTCCTACGAGCAGTACTTC.

This clone was found once. This rearrangement joins TRBV7-2 to TRBJ2-7; unclear D gene. The CDR3 spans 13 residues. V lost 1 base, J lost 1 base, and 5 bases lay in between. The germline V gene encodes CDR1 SGHTA and CDR2 FQGNSA. This chain's CDR3 is CASSLDKSYEQYF. The CDR3 DNA is TGTGCCAGCAGCTTAGACAAGTCCTACGAGCAGTACTTC.

The V call is TRBV27, the J call TRBJ2-3; D unclear. The CDR3 has 12 amino acids. In germline, CDR1 is MNHEY, CDR2 SMNVEV (reference sequence). The V end was cut by 5 bases, the J end by 5 bases, with 8 bases between. CDR3 nucleotides: TGTGCCAGCAGTACGGGTGGAGATACGCAGTATTTT. Amino acids: CASSTGGDTQYF.

CDR3 region: CASSLSQGSNEQFF. For the CDR3, the DNA is TGCGCCAGCAGCTTGAGCCAGGGAAGCAATGAGCAGTTCTTC. V is TRBV5-1 and J is TRBJ2-1, with D maybe TRBD1 (5 bases). The germline V gene has CDR1 SGHRS and CDR2 YFSETQ. Trimming stripped 1 base from V and 6 bases from J, with 11 bases between. The CDR3 sequence is 14 residues long.

CDR3 nucleotides: TGTGCCAGCAGCGGAGGACAGCGCATCTCTGGAAACACCATATATTTT. Residues: CASSGGQRISGNTIYF. This sequence joins TRBV9 and TRBJ1-3, with D possibly matching TRBD1 (6 bases). Germline V CDR1 and CDR2: SGDLS, YYNGEE. The CDR3 spans 16 residues. Trimming took off 3 bases at V and 0 bases at J, with 13 bases between the two ends.

The V and J genes are TRBV6-1 and TRBJ1-1; unclear D gene. There are 13 residues in the CDR3. Deletions cut 6 bases from V and 1 base from J, with 9 bases between. CDR1 and CDR2 from the germline V gene are MNHNS and SASEGT. The CDR3 DNA is TGTGCCAGCAGGGGTACAGCGAACACTGAAGCTTTCTTT. Translating it yields CASRGTANTEAFF.

The V call is TRBV30, the J call TRBJ2-5; 10 bases match TRBD2. CDR3 length: 15 residues. Germline CDR1 GTSNPN, CDR2 SVGIG (reference sequence). V gave up 3 bases and J gave up 2 bases; unmatched junction bases: 6. The CDR3 sequence is CAWRRPSGGQETQYF. CDR3 bases: TGTGCCTGGAGGCGACCTAGCGGGGGACAAGAGACCCAGTACTTC.

This clone occurred once. Here the CDR3 reads CASSKVEVGNTEAFF. CDR3 nucleotides: TGTGCCAGTAGTAAGGTCGAGGTCGGGAACACTGAAGCTTTCTTT. V is TRBV19 and J is TRBJ1-1, with D unresolved. The CDR3 is 15 residues long. V gave up 4 bases and J gave up 1 base, with 13 bases separating them. Germline CDR1 LNHDA, CDR2 SQIVND (reference sequence). Drawing the rest from reference TRBV19 and TRBJ1-1, the complete variable domain is DGGITQSPKYLFRKEGQNVTLSCEQNLNHDAMYWYRQDPGQGLRLIYYSQIVNDFQKGDIAEGYSVSREKKESFPLTVTSAQKNPTAFYLCASSKVEVGNTEAFFGQGTRLTVV.

CDR3 nucleotides: TGTGCCAGCAGGATTTTCTCGGACACCGGGGGGGGCTACACCTTC. Its translation: CASRIFSDTGGGYTF. V is TRBV6-6 and J is TRBJ1-2, with D perhaps TRBD1 (5 bases). This CDR3 has 15 amino acids. Trimming left V 6 bases short and J 8 bases short, with 22 bases between. Germline V gives CDR1 MNHNY, CDR2 SVGAGI (reference sequence).

The sample holds one count of this clone. The chain carries TRBV28 and TRBJ2-7; D remains unclear. V lost 2 bases and J lost 9, with 11 bases in between. This CDR3 contains 12 residues. Germline values: CDR1 MDHEN, CDR2 SYDVKM. The CDR3 DNA sequence: TGTGCCAGCAGTTTAAATCCCGCCGGGCAGTACTTC. It specifies CASSLNPAGQYF.

The rearrangement uses TRBV5-1 and TRBJ2-7, with a possible D match to TRBD2 (7 bases). There are 14 residues in the CDR3. Deletions cut 4 bases from V and 3 bases from J, with 14 bases between. CDR1 is SGHRS and CDR2 is YFSETQ in the germline V gene. The CDR3 region has the DNA TGCGCCAGCAGCCCGGGAGGAGGGGGCTACGAGCAGTACTTC. Its protein is CASSPGGGGYEQYF. Filled out from reference TRBV5-1 and TRBJ2-7, the complete variable domain reads KAGVTQTPRYLIKTRGQQVTLSCSPISGHRSVSWYQQTPGQGLQFLFEYFSETQRNKGNFPGRFSGRQFSNSRSEMNVSTLELGDSALYLCASSPGGGGYEQYFGPGTRLTVT.

The chain has TRBV19 and TRBJ1-2, with 8 bases lining up with TRBD1. Germline assignment: CDR1 LNHDA and CDR2 SQIVND (reference sequence). The CDR3 is 15 amino acids. The V gene end was trimmed by 4 bases and the J gene end by 4 bases; junction bases not matched to a gene: 8. The CDR3 region is CASSNRQGRGYGYTF. The CDR3, as DNA: TGTGCCAGTAGTAACCGACAGGGGAGAGGCTATGGCTACACCTTC.

The chain combines TRBV30 with TRBJ1-5; possibly TRBD1 for D (6 bases). The length of the CDR3 is 15 residues. V was shortened by 2 bases and J by 2 bases, with 13 bases between the two germline ends. Germline V lookup: CDR1 GTSNPN, CDR2 SVGIG (reference sequence). The CDR3 bases are TGTGCCTGGAGTATTGGCAGGGGTGGCAATCAGCCCCAGCATTTT. Encoded protein: CAWSIGRGGNQPQHF.

V gene TRBV27 combines with J gene TRBJ1-1; no definite D call. The germline CDR1 and CDR2 sequences are MNHEY and SMNVEV (reference sequence). Between the trimmed V and J ends, which lost 8 bases and 7 bases, there was a span of 17 bases. This CDR3 comprises 13 residues. The CDR3 sequence: CASVNDKPHEAFF. The CDR3 nucleotides read TGTGCCAGCGTAAACGACAAGCCGCATGAAGCTTTCTTT.

The chain employs TRBV25-1 and TRBJ1-2; D might be TRBD1 (6 bases). V lost 11 bases, J lost 12 bases, and 22 bases lay in between. CDR1 and CDR2 from the germline V gene are MGHDK and SYGVNS. CDR3 length: 12 amino acids. CDR3 sequence: CASGVGMELDTF. Here the CDR3 DNA reads TGTGCCTCAGGGGTTGGAATGGAGTTGGACACCTTC.